This T cell receptor (beta chain) derives from a study of cytotoxic CD8 clonotypes in ibrutinib-treated CLL. About the research overall: Of the patients, eleven to twelve were relapsed/refractory, 15 treatment-naive and 17 to 18 IGHV unmutated.

This CDR3 comprises 15 residues. Germline lookup yields CDR1 LNHDA and CDR2 SQIVND (reference sequence). Trimming left V 3 bases short and J 1 base short, with 12 bases between. The repertoire was sequenced with immunoSEQ multiplex PCR; TCRdb's copy has only in-frame clones and lacks some. Here the sample spans around 40,000 clones, 71% being singletons. This clone has just a few counts. The chain links TRBV19 to TRBJ1-2; D possibly corresponds to TRBD1 (5 bases). The receptor comes from a human donor with chronic lymphocytic leukemia. Material: PBMCs, obtained at disease progression, from a patient treated with ibrutinib. The CDR3 nucleotides read TGTGCCAGTAGTATCCTAGGGGCAGATAACTATGGCTACACCTTC. Translation gives CASSILGADNYGYTF.